This TCR beta chain is drawn from a study of blood T cell repertoires in COVID-19. Study as a whole: T cells, B-cell-depleted T cells, or PBMCs provided the cDNA or gDNA that served as material.

The assay was immunoSEQ multiplex PCR, and TCRdb's table has in-frame clones only and misses some. The data hold roughly 280,000 clones, with 84% observed a single time. The germline CDR1 and CDR2 sequences are MNHNY and SVGAGI (reference sequence). CDR3 length: 12 residues. V was pared by 10 bases and J by 6 bases, with 4 bases of the junction left unmatched. Sequences were obtained from peripheral blood. The TCR comes from a man in his sixties with acute or convalescent COVID-19. This chain uses TRBV6-6 with TRBJ1-4, with 8 bases matching TRBD1. CDR3 DNA: TGTGCCACACAGGGGGAGTATGAAAAACTGTTTTTT. It codes for CATQGEYEKLFF.